Each of the 23 T cell receptor beta chains below was sequenced from the same sample in a study of blood T cell repertoires in COVID-19. Only in-frame clones appear in the TCRdb table, and some are missing; sequencing was by immunoSEQ multiplex PCR. Seen here are 100,000 or so clones, about 92% observed once, and the top ten hold approximately 5.8%. The source material was peripheral blood. These receptor sequences come from a man in his fifties with active COVID-19.

J is TRBJ2-1 and V is TRBV11-2, with D possibly TRBD1 on 5 matching bases. V was shortened by 5 bases and J by 6 bases, with 26 bases between the two germline ends. Per germline, CDR1 SGHAT and CDR2 FQNNGV. CDR3 length: 18 amino acids. The CDR3 sequence: CASSPLLYGGRVSNEQFF. As DNA, the CDR3 is TGTGCCAGCAGCCCGCTTCTTTATGGCGGCAGGGTGAGCAATGAGCAGTTCTTC.

This rearrangement joins TRBV25-1 to TRBJ2-7, with a weak D call TRBD1 (6 bases). This CDR3 is 14 amino acids long. Trimming cost V 6 bases and J 3 bases, with 15 bases left between them. The germline CDR1 and CDR2 sequences are MGHDK and SYGVNS. CDR3 region: CASSGRPGDYEQYF. DNA for the CDR3: TGTGCCAGCAGCGGTCGGCCAGGGGACTACGAGCAGTACTTC.

V gene TRBV19 combines with J gene TRBJ1-5; 9 bases fit TRBD1. The V and J ends lost 4 bases and 6 bases, in that order; junction bases with no gene match: 1. In germline, CDR1 is LNHDA, CDR2 SQIVND (reference sequence). This CDR3 is built from 13 residues. The CDR3 DNA reads as TGTGCCAGTAGTAGGGACAGGGCTCAGCCCCAGCATTTT. Encoded protein: CASSRDRAQPQHF.

The chain employs TRBV6-6 and TRBJ2-4; no clear D. Trimming pared 6 bases from V and 2 bases from J, leaving 11 bases between. This CDR3 has 14 residues. From germline, CDR1 is MNHNY and CDR2 SVGAGI (reference sequence). DNA of the CDR3: TGTGCCAGCAGGGCCGGAGATTCCAAAAACATTCAGTACTTC. It specifies CASRAGDSKNIQYF.

The rearrangement joins TRBV6-5 to TRBJ1-4; the D is unclear. The ends were cut back, 2 bases at V and 0 bases at J, with 10 bases in the middle. The CDR3 is made up of 16 amino acids. The germline V gene encodes CDR1 MNHEY and CDR2 SVGAGI. CDR3 in amino acids: CASSYRRKSTNEKLFF. CDR3 bases: TGTGCCAGCAGTTACCGGAGGAAGTCAACTAATGAAAAACTGTTTTTT.

The rearrangement joins TRBV6-5 to TRBJ2-1, with a tentative D call TRBD2 (6 bases). V lost 6 bases, J lost 10 bases, and 10 bases lay in between. The germline V gene encodes CDR1 MNHEY and CDR2 SVGAGI. There are 11 residues in the CDR3. The CDR3: CASSEGGEQFF. The CDR3 DNA follows: TGTGCCAGCAGCGAGGGAGGCGAGCAGTTCTTC.

V usage is TRBV10-3 and J usage is TRBJ2-5; 8 bases are a match to TRBD2. The junction had 12 bases not matched to a gene; V was cut back by 2 bases and J by 7 bases. The CDR3 runs to 16 residues. CDR1 is ENHRY and CDR2 is SYGVKD in the germline V gene. The CDR3 spells CAISEASGSLFGTQYF. CDR3 nucleotides: TGTGCCATCAGTGAGGCAAGCGGGAGCCTCTTCGGGACCCAGTACTTC.

The rearrangement links TRBV4-1 to TRBJ1-2, with 10 positions matching TRBD1. Germline V gives CDR1 MGHRA, CDR2 YSYEKL. The CDR3 is 16 residues long. V lost 2 bases to trimming and J lost 6 bases; unmatched junction nucleotides: 9. As DNA, the CDR3 is TGCGCCAGCAGCCAACCAAGGACAGGGGGGGCAGATGGCTACACCTTC. Its protein is CASSQPRTGGADGYTF.

CDR3 in amino acids: CASSYRANYGYTF. DNA of the CDR3: TGTGCCAGTAGTTACAGAGCTAACTATGGCTACACCTTC. The genes are TRBV19 and TRBJ1-2; no clear D. The CDR3 is made up of 13 amino acids. The germline V gene encodes CDR1 LNHDA and CDR2 SQIVND (reference sequence). V lost 5 bases to trimming and J lost 0 bases, with 7 bases between them.

The chain links TRBV5-1 to TRBJ1-5; the D gene is possibly TRBD1 (5 bases). Germline V CDR1 and CDR2: SGHRS, YFSETQ. The CDR3 consists of 15 residues. The V and J ends lost 0 bases and 5 bases respectively, with 12 bases between them. Written as DNA, the CDR3 is TGCGCCAGCAGCTTGGAGCCAGGGTCGGATCAGCCCCAGCATTTT. This encodes CASSLEPGSDQPQHF.

This chain connects TRBV5-1 to TRBJ2-3; D uncertain. Trimming pared 0 bases from V and 1 base from J, leaving 12 bases between. This CDR3 contains 16 residues. From germline, CDR1 is SGHRS and CDR2 YFSETQ. The chain's CDR3 is CASSLDPTAGTDTQYF. As DNA, the CDR3 is TGCGCCAGCAGCTTGGATCCCACGGCGGGCACAGATACGCAGTATTTT. The whole variable domain, remainder taken from reference TRBV5-1 and TRBJ2-3, is KAGVTQTPRYLIKTRGQQVTLSCSPISGHRSVSWYQQTPGQGLQFLFEYFSETQRNKGNFPGRFSGRQFSNSRSEMNVSTLELGDSALYLCASSLDPTAGTDTQYFGPGTRLTVL.

This chain uses TRBV19 with TRBJ2-1, with 10 bases that match TRBD2. Trimming removed 5 bases from V and 1 base from J; junction bases left unmatched: 14. Germline V gene sequence: CDR1 LNHDA, CDR2 SQIVND (reference sequence). The CDR3 spans 19 residues. The CDR3, as DNA: TGTGCCAGTAGTCCCGGTACAGCGGGAGGGCCAGGTTCCTACAATGAGCAGTTCTTC. Translation gives CASSPGTAGGPGSYNEQFF.

This chain joins TRBV9 and TRBJ2-5; TRBD2 matches 7 bases. The germline V gene encodes CDR1 SGDLS and CDR2 YYNGEE. With 7 bases clipped from V and 2 bases from J, the junction kept 20 bases outside the gene matches. The CDR3 runs to 18 residues. CDR3 region: CASYRPAGRGRRQETQYF. The DNA of the CDR3 is TGTGCCAGCTACCGCCCGGCGGGGAGGGGCCGGAGACAAGAGACCCAGTACTTC.

This chain uses TRBV11-3 with TRBJ2-5; the D gene is possibly TRBD2 (5 bases). This CDR3 has 14 residues. Trimming shortened V by 5 bases and J by 5 bases, and 15 bases separated the two germline ends. Germline V gene sequence: CDR1 SGHNT, CDR2 YENEEA. CDR3 loop: CASSPTGGYETQYF. CDR3 in DNA: TGTGCCAGCAGCCCTACCGGCGGGTACGAGACCCAGTACTTC.

This clone was seen more than once but under ten times. The chain recombines TRBV16 with TRBJ2-7; TRBD1 is a possible D gene (6 bases). V dropped 4 bases and J dropped 4 bases, with 14 bases sitting between them. CDR1 is KGHSY, CDR2 FQNENV, per germline. The CDR3 is 14 residues long. This CDR3 is CASSRGQPSYEQYF. The CDR3 DNA sequence: TGTGCCAGCAGCCGCGGACAGCCTTCGTACGAGCAGTACTTC. The full variable domain, with the rest looked up from reference TRBV16 and TRBJ2-7, is GEEVAQTPKHLVRGEGQKAKLYCAPIKGHSYVFWYQQVLKNEFKFLISFQNENVFDETGMPKERFSAKCLPNSPCSLEIQATKLEDSAVYFCASSRGQPSYEQYFGPGTRLTVT.

This clone was observed a single time. This chain's CDR3 is CATSDTSSRTSGMYTQYF. In nucleotides, the CDR3 is TGTGCCACCAGTGATACCTCCTCGCGGACTAGCGGGATGTATACGCAGTATTTT. This rearrangement joins TRBV24-1 to TRBJ2-3, with 12 bases that match TRBD2. This CDR3 region has 18 residues. The V segment lost 3 bases and the J segment 7 bases; nucleotides outside the gene matches: 13. The germline CDR1 and CDR2 sequences are KGHDR and SFDVKD.

The V call is TRBV29-1, the J call TRBJ1-1; D call uncertain. Trimming cost V 5 bases and J 4 bases, with 11 bases left between them. CDR3 length: 12 amino acids. The V gene's germline CDR1 is SQVTM and CDR2 ANQGSEA. CDR3 bases: TGCAGCGTTTTCGTAGTAGCCACTGAAGCTTTCTTT. Amino acid sequence: CSVFVVATEAFF. Combining the CDR3 with reference TRBV29-1 and TRBJ1-1 gives the whole variable domain SAVISQKPSRDICQRGTSLTIQCQVDSQVTMMFWYRQQPGQSLTLIATANQGSEATYESGFVIDKFPISRPNLTFSTLTVSNMSPEDSSIYLCSVFVVATEAFFGQGTRLTVV.

The chain uses TRBV10-1 and TRBJ2-5, with 9 bases identical to TRBD1. Germline trimming cut 6 bases from V and 5 bases from J; bases unmatched to any gene: 4. The germline V gene has CDR1 WNHNN and CDR2 SYGVQD (reference sequence). The length of the CDR3 is 13 residues. In nucleotides, the CDR3 is TGCGCCAGCAGCGGGACAGGGTTGGAGACCCAGTACTTC. Translation gives CASSGTGLETQYF.

The rearrangement joins TRBV6-1 to TRBJ2-1; D is perhaps TRBD1 (5 bases). The germline V gene has CDR1 MNHNS and CDR2 SASEGT. The CDR3 has 16 residues. V was cut by 6 bases and J by 0 bases, with 15 bases left in between. CDR3 amino acids: CASREFRASSYNEQFF. In DNA, the CDR3 is TGTGCCAGCAGGGAATTCAGGGCAAGCTCCTACAATGAGCAGTTCTTC.

The chain has TRBV29-1 and TRBJ2-5; 9 nucleotides match TRBD1. The CDR3 loop spans 13 amino acids. Germline loops: CDR1 SQVTM, CDR2 ANQGSEA. The V segment lost 1 base and the J segment 9 bases; nucleotides outside the gene matches: 6. The CDR3 region has the DNA TGCAGCGTTGAAGGGGGGACAGGGTGGGCCCAGTACTTC. The encoded protein is CSVEGGTGWAQYF.

The table lists this clone with a count of one. The DNA of the CDR3 is TGTGCCAGCAGTCGAGGACAGGGTTACGGTGAAAAACTGTTTTTT. Translating it yields CASSRGQGYGEKLFF. This sequence joins TRBV28 and TRBJ1-4; 8 bases match TRBD1. Germline lookup yields CDR1 MDHEN and CDR2 SYDVKM. Trimming cost V 5 bases and J 7 bases; bases outside gene matches: 9. The CDR3 is 15 residues long. The whole variable domain, filled in from reference TRBV28 and TRBJ1-4, reads DVKVTQSSRYLVKRTGEKVFLECVQDMDHENMFWYRQDPGLGLRLIYFSYDVKMKEKGDIPEGYSVSREKKERFSLILESASTNQTSMYLCASSRGQGYGEKLFFGSGTQLSVL.

This rearrangement joins TRBV19 to TRBJ1-4; the D is unclear. The CDR3 sequence is 14 residues long. Trimming took 2 bases from V and 8 from J, leaving 12 bases between them. CDR1 is LNHDA, CDR2 SQIVND, per germline (reference sequence). The CDR3 here is CASSINQRREKLFF. Written as DNA, the CDR3 is TGTGCCAGTAGTATAAATCAGAGGCGCGAAAAACTGTTTTTT.

The gene calls are TRBV27 and TRBJ2-7; no clear D gene. The ends were cut back, 3 bases at V and 6 bases at J, with 6 bases in the middle. Germline CDR1 reads MNHEY; CDR2 reads SMNVEV (reference sequence). This CDR3 is built from 11 residues. The CDR3 here is CASSFNSEQYF. The CDR3 DNA follows: TGTGCCAGCAGTTTCAATAGCGAGCAGTACTTC.